Each of the 19 T cell receptor beta chains below was sequenced from the same sample in a study of T cells in Graves' hyperthyroidism and ophthalmopathy. TCR beta CDR3 region amplification was performed from RNA transcripts. The TCR CDR3 first-round RT-PCR relied on the HTBI primer set. TCRdb re-derived calls from the multiplex PCR reads in MiXCR, one entry per CDR3 protein. Of fewer than 350,000 distinct CDR3 sequences in the sample, 15% to 20% were seen once. The source material was blood. These receptors were taken from a woman between 45 and 65 years old with Graves' hyperthyroidism.

The V gene is TRBV5-1, the J gene TRBJ1-6; 9 bases map to TRBD1. There are 14 residues in the CDR3. V lost 4 bases, J lost 10 bases, and 6 bases stayed unmatched. CDR1 and CDR2 (germline): SGHRS, YFSETQ. CDR3 loop: CASSQQGAGSPLHF. The DNA for the CDR3 is TGCGCCAGCAGCCAACAGGGGGCCGGGTCACCCCTCCACTTT.

This clonotype has ten or more counts. V usage is TRBV5-5 and J usage is TRBJ2-3; no definite D call. Germline CDR1 and CDR2: SGHKS and YYEKEE (reference sequence). Trimming removed 0 bases from V and 0 bases from J, with 8 bases in between. This CDR3 has 15 residues. The CDR3 region is CASSLVPESTDTQYF. CDR3 bases: TGTGCCAGCAGCTTGGTGCCGGAGAGCACAGATACGCAGTATTTT.

This chain uses TRBV5-1 with TRBJ2-3; D gene uncertain. The CDR3 consists of 14 residues. The germline V and J ends were trimmed by 4 bases and 3 bases, with 12 bases remaining between them. CDR1 and CDR2 (germline): SGHRS, YFSETQ. The CDR3 region has the DNA TGCGCCAGCAGCCCCACCGTTTCGACAGATACGCAGTATTTT. This translates into CASSPTVSTDTQYF.

The chain carries TRBV7-2 and TRBJ2-2; D is ambiguous. Looked up from germline, CDR1 is SGHTA and CDR2 is FQGNSA. This CDR3 has 15 residues. The V end lost 1 base, the J end lost 0 bases, and 6 bases lay between the germline ends. The CDR3 region has the DNA TGTGCCAGCAGCTTAGGGGCCTCGAACACCGGGGAGCTGTTTTTT. Its translation is CASSLGASNTGELFF.

This CDR3 is CASSFSGDGDTQYF. DNA of the CDR3: TGTGCCAGCAGTTTCTCGGGGGACGGAGATACGCAGTATTTT. This sequence joins TRBV27 and TRBJ2-3; the D gene is possibly TRBD2 (6 bases). This CDR3 is built from 14 residues. Deletions cut 3 bases from V and 5 bases from J, with 12 bases between. Germline V gives CDR1 MNHEY, CDR2 SMNVEV (reference sequence).

This clonotype occurred a few times. The chain carries TRBV10-3 and TRBJ2-5; 8 nucleotides line up with TRBD1. V shed 4 bases and J 1 base; nucleotides not matched to a gene: 5. The CDR3 length is 15 residues. CDR1 ENHRY and CDR2 SYGVKD come from the germline V gene. CDR3 sequence reads: CAISGGGTGQETQYF. In DNA form, the CDR3 reads TGTGCCATCAGTGGTGGGGGGACAGGCCAAGAGACCCAGTACTTC.

This clonotype came up a few times. The chain couples TRBV27 to TRBJ2-7; D unresolved. Germline values: CDR1 MNHEY, CDR2 SMNVEV (reference sequence). The CDR3 runs 13 residues. V was clipped by 2 bases and J by 2 bases, with 7 bases between them. The CDR3 DNA reads as TGTGCCAGCAGTTTAAATGGTCCCTACGAGCAGTACTTC. Its protein is CASSLNGPYEQYF.

This clonotype showed up many times. The chain recombines TRBV5-6 with TRBJ1-5; TRBD1 is a possible D gene (5 bases). The CDR3 runs 15 residues. Germline assignment: CDR1 SGHDT and CDR2 YYEEEE. With 4 bases removed from V and 9 bases from J, the gap between germline ends came to 20 bases. This CDR3 is CASSPRPGPGVPQHF. CDR3 bases: TGTGCCAGCAGCCCAAGGCCAGGTCCGGGGGTGCCCCAGCATTTT.

The chain employs TRBV2 and TRBJ1-1; D is unresolved. CDR3 size: 12 residues. V lost 9 bases to trimming and J lost 0 bases, with 8 bases between them. Germline values: CDR1 SNHLY, CDR2 FYNNEI. CDR3 nucleotides: TGTGCCAGGGCGGGCATGAACACTGAAGCTTTCTTT. It yields the protein CARAGMNTEAFF.

In its sample, this clonotype was seen once. The rearrangement joins TRBV6-1 to TRBJ1-6; D uncertain. Germline lookup yields CDR1 MNHNS and CDR2 SASEGT. The germline V and J ends were trimmed by 1 base and 8 bases, with 6 bases remaining between them. This CDR3 is 13 amino acids long. The CDR3 nucleotides read TGTGCCAGCAGTGAAGAAAGTTATTCACCCCTCCACTTT. This encodes CASSEESYSPLHF.

Concerning this clonotype itself: This sequence may be a read error, since a much larger clone differs from it by one base. The chain links TRBV30 to TRBJ1-1; D gene unclear. The CDR3 sequence is 12 residues long. Germline loops: CDR1 GTSNPN, CDR2 SVGIG (reference sequence). Trimming pared 5 bases from V and 5 bases from J, leaving 12 bases between. The CDR3 protein is CAWGDLRTEAFF. CDR3 nucleotides: TGTGCCTGGGGTGACCTAAGGACTGAAGCTTTCTTT.

This clonotype was observed a handful of times. The chain recombines TRBV6-1 with TRBJ2-7; 13 bases align to TRBD2. The CDR3 is made up of 15 amino acids. The J segment lost 7 bases and the V segment lost 5 bases, leaving 8 bases of the junction unmatched. Germline V lookup: CDR1 MNHNS, CDR2 SASEGT. This CDR3 is CASSFTSGRAGEQYF. The CDR3 coding sequence is TGTGCCAGCAGTTTTACTAGCGGGAGGGCTGGGGAGCAGTACTTC.

This chain joins TRBV10-1 and TRBJ2-3, with D hard to call. CDR1 and CDR2 (germline): WNHNN, SYGVQD (reference sequence). Trimming stripped 5 bases from V and 7 bases from J, with 13 bases between. CDR3 length: 13 amino acids. This CDR3 reads CASSSPGSYTQYF. The CDR3 bases are TGCGCCAGCAGTTCCCCCGGTAGCTATACGCAGTATTTT.

This clonotype was found many times. V is TRBV28 and J is TRBJ2-1; TRBD2 agrees at 10 bases. This CDR3 region has 14 residues. V shed 8 bases and J 6 bases; nucleotides not matched to a gene: 7. Per the germline V gene, CDR1 is MDHEN and CDR2 is SYDVKM. Here the CDR3 reads CASATSGTPNEQFF. In nucleotides, the CDR3 is TGTGCCAGCGCCACTAGCGGGACCCCCAATGAGCAGTTCTTC.

The chain combines TRBV6-1 with TRBJ2-7, with D perhaps TRBD1 (6 bases). The CDR3 extends over 17 amino acids. V lost 6 bases to trimming and J lost 1 base, with 22 bases between them. Germline CDR1 and CDR2: MNHNS and SASEGT. This chain's CDR3 is CASSALQGSPGSYEQYV. In DNA, the CDR3 is TGTGCCAGCAGCGCCCTCCAGGGGTCTCCGGGTTCCTACGAGCAGTACGTC.

The chain is built from TRBV20-1 and TRBJ2-1; perhaps TRBD2 as D (6 bases). Germline CDR1 reads DFQATT; CDR2 reads SNEGSKA (reference sequence). There are 15 residues in the CDR3. Trimming stripped 0 bases from V and 0 bases from J, with 9 bases between. The CDR3 coding sequence is TGCAGTGCTAGAGAGGAGGGGCTCTCCTACAATGAGCAGTTCTTC. It yields the protein CSAREEGLSYNEQFF.

Only a few counts were recorded for this clonotype. The chain has TRBV12-3 or TRBV12-4 and TRBJ1-1; TRBD1 might be the D (5 bases). This CDR3 is built from 11 residues. V was pared by 5 bases and J by 10 bases, with 11 bases between. The chain's CDR3 is CASSLGGGAFF. CDR3 in DNA: TGTGCCAGCAGTCTTGGGGGGGGAGCTTTCTTT.

This clonotype was seen a handful of times. J is TRBJ2-1 and V is TRBV4-1; D remains ambiguous. V was pared by 3 bases and J by 6 bases, with 6 bases between. The CDR3 length is 12 residues. The germline CDR1 and CDR2 sequences are MGHRA and YSYEKL. CDR3 residues: CASSHNRNEQFF. CDR3 coding DNA: TGCGCCAGCAGCCACAATCGCAATGAGCAGTTCTTC.

The chain has TRBV6-6 and TRBJ1-2; TRBD1 matches at 7 bases. Trimming took 2 bases from V and 7 from J; bases not matched to a gene: 7. The CDR3 has 14 residues. Germline values: CDR1 MNHNY, CDR2 SVGAGI (reference sequence). For the CDR3, the DNA is TGTGCCAGCAGTTACCAACAGGGGCGTGGTGGCTACACCTTC. It specifies CASSYQQGRGGYTF.